This T cell receptor (beta chain) came from a study of cytomegalovirus exposure and HLA in healthy donors. Study-level information: In terms of ancestry, the Caucasian-associated cluster contained about 81% of the 350 to 450 genotyped donors. Regarding the study as a whole: Most observed TCR sequences were rare, whereas some public TCRs were detected in many donors. Evidence from a later analysis indicated that most CMV-associated TCR beta chains looked HLA-restricted.

For this clone: Antigen unknown.

This CDR3 has 15 amino acids. Germline CDR1 reads SNHLY; CDR2 reads FYNNEI. V shed 2 bases and J shed 2 bases, with 13 bases lying between them. PCR was performed using 60 Vbeta and 13 Jbeta primers. Measured with immunoSEQ multiplex PCR; TCRdb has only the in-frame clones, and not every one. The listing contains more than 40,000 clones. The chain joins TRBV2 to TRBJ2-7; TRBD1 might be the D (5 bases). Input material: PBMCs. The receptor was derived from a woman aged 40 to 50 in good health and CMV-seronegative. The CDR3 sequence: CASSEQGAVAYEQYF. The CDR3 DNA reads as TGTGCCAGCAGTGAACAAGGGGCGGTCGCCTACGAGCAGTACTTC.